Each of the 14 T cell receptor beta chains below was sequenced from the same sample in a study of blood T cells in healthy people across ages. A second PCR, run for roughly 7 to 12 cycles, used a sample-barcoded 5' primer plus a J-beta primer mix. TCRdb re-analysed the 5' RACE reads in MiXCR, keeping a single row per CDR3 protein. The table has 780,000 or so distinct CDR3 sequences, 56% seen once; the top ten hold under 30%. The specimen sequenced was blood. These receptors were obtained from a man aged 35 to 55 in good health.

The DNA of the CDR3 is TGTGCCAGTAGTACCCGATCATTGGAGGGGGAGACCCAGTACTTC. This sequence encodes CASSTRSLEGETQYF. The chain uses TRBV19 and TRBJ2-7; perhaps TRBD2 as D (6 bases). The J call could be wrong; TRBJ2-5 is a better fit for the DNA end. The CDR3 sequence is 15 residues long. Germline loops: CDR1 LNHDA, CDR2 SQIVND (reference sequence).

This clonotype was seen repeatedly, ten times or more. J is TRBJ1-2 and V is TRBV6-5, with 11 bases aligning to TRBD1. The CDR3 contains 16 residues. V trimming: 2 bases; J trimming: 4 bases; junction bases outside the gene matches: 6. CDR1 MNHEY and CDR2 SVGAGI come from the germline V gene. For the CDR3, the DNA is TGTGCCAGCAGTTACGTTAGGACAGGGGGCGGCTATGGCTACACCTTC. Amino acids: CASSYVRTGGGYGYTF.

The chain employs TRBV4-3 and TRBJ2-5; D call uncertain. CDR3 length equals 14 residues. Germline CDR1 and CDR2: LGHNA and YSLEER. With 0 bases removed from V and 11 bases from J, the gap between germline ends came to 16 bases. The CDR3 spells CASSQDLGVLEQYF. Here the CDR3 DNA reads TGCGCCAGCAGCCAAGACCTTGGGGTTCTGGAGCAGTACTTC.

This clonotype was detected only a few times. V gene TRBV28 combines with J gene TRBJ2-7, with 8 positions matching TRBD2. The germline gives CDR1 MDHEN, CDR2 SYDVKM. The CDR3 loop spans 14 amino acids. Trimming removed 3 bases from V and 3 bases from J; junction bases left unmatched: 4. The CDR3 protein is CASSLWSGSYEQYF. The CDR3 DNA sequence: TGTGCCAGCAGTTTGTGGAGCGGGAGCTACGAGCAGTACTTC.

The chain couples TRBV2 to TRBJ2-3; D not certain. V lost 2 bases, J lost 5 bases, and 14 bases lay in between. CDR3 length: 15 residues. Germline assignment: CDR1 SNHLY and CDR2 FYNNEI. The CDR3 region is CASSEFGQALDTQYF. The CDR3 DNA reads TGTGCCAGCAGTGAATTCGGGCAGGCTTTAGATACGCAGTATTTT.

This clonotype was observed a handful of times. As DNA, the CDR3 is TGTGCCAGCAGTCTCTTACAGGGGGCGAAAAGCCGCGATGAGCAGTTCTTC. It encodes CASSLLQGAKSRDEQFF. The chain links TRBV28 to TRBJ2-1, with 9 bases identical to TRBD1. This CDR3 comprises 17 residues. With 5 bases clipped from V and 8 bases from J, the junction kept 16 bases outside the gene matches. Germline CDR1 MDHEN, CDR2 SYDVKM.

The chain combines TRBV27 with TRBJ2-3; TRBD2 agrees at 10 bases. The germline V gene has CDR1 MNHEY and CDR2 SMNVEV (reference sequence). J lost 6 bases, V lost 4 bases, and 10 bases had no gene match. The CDR3 covers 16 residues. The CDR3 is CASSWLQAGGWDTQYF. CDR3 coding DNA: TGTGCCAGCAGTTGGCTTCAAGCGGGAGGGTGGGATACGCAGTATTTT.

The rearrangement uses TRBV28 and TRBJ2-1, with a tentative D call TRBD2 (6 bases). The J call is in doubt because the DNA end fits TRBJ2-7 better. Germline assignment: CDR1 MDHEN and CDR2 SYDVKM. This CDR3 spans 15 amino acids. The CDR3 coding sequence is TGTGCCAGCAGTTTGCCCCTAGCGCGATACAATGAGCAGTACTTC. This gives the protein CASSLPLARYNEQYF.

V usage is TRBV5-8 and J usage is TRBJ2-5; 8 bases align to TRBD1. From germline, CDR1 is SGHTS and CDR2 YDEGEE. This CDR3 region has 13 residues. Trimming cost V 5 bases and J 5 bases; bases outside gene matches: 5. The CDR3 spells CASRRTGKETQYF. The CDR3 bases are TGTGCCAGCAGGAGGACAGGGAAGGAGACCCAGTACTTC.

This chain uses TRBV20-1 with TRBJ1-5; D may be TRBD1 (6 bases). Trimming pared 3 bases from V and 2 bases from J, leaving 11 bases between. CDR3 length equals 14 residues. Germline CDR1 reads DFQATT; CDR2 reads SNEGSKA (reference sequence). CDR3: CSARSYRGNQPQHF. CDR3 nucleotides: TGCAGTGCTAGGTCGTACAGGGGCAATCAGCCCCAGCATTTT.

V and J are TRBV7-2 and TRBJ1-2, with D possibly being TRBD1 (5 bases). V was shortened by 5 bases and J by 7 bases, with 11 bases between the two germline ends. The CDR3 runs 12 residues. CDR1 is SGHTA and CDR2 is FQGNSA in the germline V gene. CDR3 sequence: CASSPRDGGYTF. The CDR3 DNA follows: TGTGCCAGCAGCCCACGGGACGGTGGCTACACCTTC.

This sequence joins TRBV27 and TRBJ2-3, with D tentatively TRBD2 (7 bases). The germline CDR1 and CDR2 sequences are MNHEY and SMNVEV (reference sequence). The CDR3 runs to 16 residues. Trimming removed 6 bases from V and 0 bases from J, with 16 bases in between. In DNA, the CDR3 is TGTGCCAGCAGGGATTTTGCGGGGGCAAGCACAGATACGCAGTATTTT. The encoded protein is CASRDFAGASTDTQYF.

The V gene is TRBV20-1, the J gene TRBJ1-1; D unclear. The V gene lost 5 bases and the J gene lost 10 bases, with 26 bases spanning the gap. This CDR3 comprises 15 residues. Germline CDR1 DFQATT, CDR2 SNEGSKA (reference sequence). CDR3 nucleotides: TGCAGTGCTGTCAGCCGGGCCTTACGATGGGGAGGAGCTTTCTTT. Amino acids: CSAVSRALRWGGAFF.

The chain links TRBV12-3 or TRBV12-4 to TRBJ2-3; 8 nucleotides line up with TRBD2. This CDR3 is 16 amino acids long. Losses at the gene ends were 2 bases for V and 1 base for J; bases not matched to a gene: 5. This CDR3 reads CASSLRAGGRTDTQYF. DNA for the CDR3: TGTGCCAGCAGTTTACGGGCGGGGGGTCGCACAGATACGCAGTATTTT.